Below, one T cell receptor beta chain is given with its context. The target antigen is unknown. Repertoires were generated with immunoSEQ multiplex PCR, while TCRdb's copy carries only in-frame clones and drops some. The table includes approximately 62,000 clones, 70% to 90% detected once. The V gene lost 8 bases and the J gene lost 6 bases, with 5 bases spanning the gap. The CDR3 consists of 10 residues. The V gene's germline CDR1 is MDHEN and CDR2 SYDVKM. The sample is drawn from a study of OX40 agonist ivuxolimab in advanced cancers. The overall study: In this trial design, patients received ivuxolimab intravenously at 0.01 to 10 mg/kg every 2 weeks.

Findings of the study overall: At 0.1 to 3.0 mg/kg and by week 6, CD4+ and CD8+ T cells in the blood had expanded clonally.

V usage is TRBV28 and J usage is TRBJ2-1; D call uncertain. Sequences were derived from CD4+ or CD8+ T cells sorted from blood, sampled in a trial of the OX40 agonist ivuxolimab. The TCR comes from an adult with an advanced solid tumor such as melanoma, head and neck, liver or kidney cancer. The CDR3 loop is CASGPNEQFF. The DNA for the CDR3 is TGTGCCAGCGGCCCCAATGAGCAGTTCTTC.